The rows below give T cell receptor beta chains drawn from one sample of a study of cytomegalovirus exposure and HLA in healthy donors. The table came from immunoSEQ multiplex PCR; TCRdb's copy has only in-frame clones and leaves some out. The sample lists some 180,000 clones, approximately 89% occurring once. Material: PBMCs. These receptors all come from a man in his thirties or forties in good health and CMV-seropositive. The CDR3 runs from the conserved cysteine through the conserved F or W. A D gene is named only where the DNA matches it firmly. Where a row states a size, it is once, few, many or the class of an expanded clone; other rows omit it.

NA | TRBJ1-1 | NA | TRBV7-3 | CASSLQGYTEAFF | TGTGCCAGCAGCCTACAGGGTTACACTGAAGCTTTCTTT
NA | TRBJ2-2 | NA | TRBV11-2 | CASRDAARHTGELFF | TGTGCCAGCAGAGACGCTGCTCGGCACACCGGGGAGCTGTTTTTT
NA | TRBJ2-3 | NA | TRBV2 | CASTGGGPVHTQYF | TGTGCCAGCACGGGCGGAGGGCCGGTTCATACGCAGTATTTT
TRBD1 | TRBJ2-7 | once | TRBV6-1 | CASSDNPDRDSHYEQYF | TGTGCCAGCAGTGACAACCCCGATCGGGACAGCCATTACGAGCAGTACTTC
NA | TRBJ2-7 | NA | TRBV5-3 | CARRFRVRDEQYF | TGTGCCAGAAGGTTTAGGGTGAGGGACGAGCAGTACTTC
TRBD1 | TRBJ1-1 | NA | TRBV7-9 | CASSSPTGLNTEAFF | TGTGCCAGCAGCTCCCCGACAGGGTTAAACACTGAAGCTTTCTTT
NA | TRBJ2-1 | NA | TRBV27 | CASGAFTSSYNEQFF | TGTGCCAGCGGGGCGTTCACGAGCTCCTACAATGAGCAGTTCTTC
NA | TRBJ2-7 | NA | TRBV7-2 | CASSARSSSYEQYF | TGTGCCAGCAGCGCCCGATCTTCCTCCTACGAGCAGTACTTC
TRBD1 | TRBJ2-7 | NA | TRBV11-2 | CASSSQGAVGYEQYF | TGTGCCAGCAGCTCACAGGGGGCCGTCGGCTACGAGCAGTACTTC
TRBD1 | TRBJ1-2 | NA | TRBV7-2 | CASSSSGQGAGGYTF | TGTGCCAGCAGCTCATCTGGACAGGGGGCCGGCGGCTACACCTTC
NA | TRBJ2-5 | NA | TRBV28 | CASSSTGIQETQYF | TGTGCCAGCAGTTCCACAGGGATCCAAGAGACCCAGTACTTC
NA | TRBJ2-2 | NA | TRBV11-3 | CASSSLQGGGELFF | TGTGCCAGCAGCTCGCTACAGGGTGGCGGGGAGCTGTTTTTT
NA | TRBJ2-5 | once | TRBV9 | CASSTQDGQETQYF | TGTGCCAGCAGCACTCAGGACGGCCAAGAGACCCAGTACTTC
NA | TRBJ1-1 | NA | TRBV6-5 | CASSYGRGGNTEAFF | TGTGCCAGCAGTTATGGCCGGGGGGGGAACACTGAAGCTTTCTTT
TRBD1 | TRBJ1-1 | NA | TRBV6-1 | CASSDKGQVNTEAFF | TGTGCCAGCAGTGACAAGGGACAGGTGAACACTGAAGCTTTCTTT
TRBD1 | TRBJ2-7 | NA | TRBV6-1 | CASSAVRGRGGEQYF | TGTGCCAGCAGTGCCGTCAGGGGGCGTGGGGGCGAGCAGTACTTC
NA | TRBJ1-5 | many | TRBV6-6 | CATARGSATQPQHF | TGTGCCACAGCCCGGGGTAGCGCCACCCAGCCCCAGCATTTT
NA | TRBJ2-4 | NA | TRBV2 | CASRVRGGVQYF | TGTGCCAGCAGGGTCAGGGGAGGGGTTCAGTACTTC
NA | TRBJ1-1 | NA | TRBV10-3 | CAISVGGALTEAFF | TGTGCCATCTCCGTTGGGGGGGCGCTTACTGAAGCTTTCTTT
TRBD1 | TRBJ1-1 | NA | TRBV6-5 | CASSYRDRGTEAFF | TGTGCCAGCAGTTACCGGGACAGGGGAACTGAAGCTTTCTTT
NA | TRBJ1-5 | NA | TRBV4-3 | CASSPGTLNGPQHF | TGCGCCAGCAGTCCAGGTACCCTTAATGGTCCCCAGCATTTT
NA | TRBJ1-2 | NA | TRBV4-1 | CASSQDANYGYTF | TGCGCCAGCAGCCAAGACGCGAACTATGGCTACACCTTC
TRBD2 | TRBJ2-7 | NA | TRBV2 | CASSPGTSGLRYEQYF | TGTGCCAGCAGCCCTGGGACTAGCGGTTTGCGGTACGAGCAGTACTTC
NA | TRBJ2-7 | few | TRBV6-1 | CASSAARDGDVEQYF | TGTGCCAGCAGTGCGGCCCGGGACGGAGACGTCGAGCAGTACTTC
NA | TRBJ2-1 | NA | TRBV25-1 | CASSETRQGEGGLFF | TGTGCCAGCAGTGAAACTCGGCAGGGAGAGGGCGGTTTGTTCTTC
TRBD1 | TRBJ2-7 | NA | TRBV6-5 | CASSYEGQGFYEQYF | TGTGCCAGCAGTTACGAGGGACAGGGATTCTACGAGCAGTACTTC
TRBD1 | TRBJ1-4 | once | TRBV12-5 | CASGKDREDEKLFF | TGTGCTAGTGGTAAAGACAGGGAGGATGAAAAACTGTTTTTT
NA | TRBJ1-2 | NA | TRBV4-1 | CASSYHGRYYGYTF | TGCGCCAGCAGCTATCACGGGCGGTACTATGGCTACACCTTC
TRBD2 | TRBJ2-7 | NA | TRBV28 | CASSSPREGPTKFYEQYF | TGTGCCAGCAGTTCCCCCCGGGAGGGCCCGACTAAATTCTACGAGCAGTACTTC
NA | TRBJ1-5 | few | TRBV6-5 | CASSYSTGESQHF | TGTGCCAGCAGTTACTCGACAGGAGAGTCCCAGCATTTT
TRBD1 | TRBJ2-7 | NA | TRBV6-5 | CASTLGGTGSYEQYF | TGTGCCAGCACCCTTGGGGGGACAGGGTCCTACGAGCAGTACTTC
NA | TRBJ1-5 | NA | TRBV9 | CASSVRKGAARQPQHF | TGTGCCAGCAGCGTTAGAAAGGGTGCTGCACGGCAGCCCCAGCATTTT
NA | TRBJ2-2 | NA | TRBV30 | CAWSRQGGGELFF | TGTGCCTGGAGCCGACAGGGAGGCGGGGAGCTGTTTTTT
TRBD2 | TRBJ2-5 | NA | TRBV13 | CASSPTGLAGQETQYF | TGTGCCAGCAGCCCGACAGGACTAGCGGGACAAGAGACCCAGTACTTC
NA | TRBJ1-2 | once | TRBV7-9 | CASSLSFNYGYTF | TGTGCCAGCAGCTTATCGTTCAACTATGGCTACACCTTC
TRBD1 | TRBJ1-1 | NA | TRBV7-2 | CATKPGQVYTEAFF | TGTGCCACCAAACCAGGACAGGTATACACTGAAGCTTTCTTT